In this sample, the clone carrying this T cell receptor beta chain turned up a few times. These data belong to a study of blood T cell repertoires in COVID-19. CDR1 is SGHRS, CDR2 YFSETQ, per germline. The CDR3 is 16 amino acids. V was clipped by 4 bases and J by 1 base; unmatched bases: 3. Data came from immunoSEQ multiplex PCR; TCRdb stores just in-frame clones and leaves some out. The sample includes over 100,000 clones, approximately 89% seen only once; the top ten take 10% to 13%. The TCR was taken from a man in his fifties with acute or convalescent COVID-19. Sequencing was performed on peripheral blood. The chain employs TRBV5-1 and TRBJ2-2; 11 positions match TRBD2. The DNA for the CDR3 is TGCGCCAGCAGCCTTACTAGCGGGGGGAACACCGGGGAGCTGTTTTTT. This gives the protein CASSLTSGGNTGELFF.